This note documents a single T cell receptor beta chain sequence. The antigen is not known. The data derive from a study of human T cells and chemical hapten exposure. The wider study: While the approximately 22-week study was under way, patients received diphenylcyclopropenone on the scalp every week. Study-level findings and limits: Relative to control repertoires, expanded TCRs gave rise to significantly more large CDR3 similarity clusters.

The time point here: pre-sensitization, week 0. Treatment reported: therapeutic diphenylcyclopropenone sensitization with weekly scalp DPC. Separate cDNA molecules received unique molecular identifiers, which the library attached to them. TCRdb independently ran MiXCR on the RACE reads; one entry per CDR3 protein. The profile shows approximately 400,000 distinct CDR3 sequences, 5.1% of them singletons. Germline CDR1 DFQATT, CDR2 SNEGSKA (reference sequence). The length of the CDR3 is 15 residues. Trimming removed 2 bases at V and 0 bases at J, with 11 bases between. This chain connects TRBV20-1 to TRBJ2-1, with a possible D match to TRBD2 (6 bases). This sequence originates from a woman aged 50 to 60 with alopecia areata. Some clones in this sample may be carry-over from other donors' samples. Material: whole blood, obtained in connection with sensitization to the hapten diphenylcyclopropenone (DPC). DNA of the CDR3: TGCAGTGCTAGACCGGAGACTAGCTCCTACAATGAGCAGTTCTTC. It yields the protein CSARPETSSYNEQFF.